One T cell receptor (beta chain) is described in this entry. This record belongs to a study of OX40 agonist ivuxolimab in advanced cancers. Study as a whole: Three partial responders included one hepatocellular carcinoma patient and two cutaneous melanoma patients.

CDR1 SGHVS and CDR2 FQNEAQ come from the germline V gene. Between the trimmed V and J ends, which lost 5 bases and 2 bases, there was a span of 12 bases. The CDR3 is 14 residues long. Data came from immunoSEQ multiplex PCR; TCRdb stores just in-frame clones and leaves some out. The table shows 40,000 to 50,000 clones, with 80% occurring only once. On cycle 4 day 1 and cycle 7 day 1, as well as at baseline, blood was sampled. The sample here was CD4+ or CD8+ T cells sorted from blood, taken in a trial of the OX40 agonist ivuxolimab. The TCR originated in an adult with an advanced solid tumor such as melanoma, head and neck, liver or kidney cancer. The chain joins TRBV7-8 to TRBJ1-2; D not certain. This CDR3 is CASSNADGNYGYTF. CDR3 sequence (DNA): TGTGCCAGCAGCAATGCCGACGGAAACTATGGCTACACCTTC. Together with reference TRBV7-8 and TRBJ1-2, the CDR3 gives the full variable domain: GAGVSQSPRYKVAKRGQDVALRCDPISGHVSLFWYQQALGQGPEFLTYFQNEAQLDKSGLPSDRFFAERPEGSVSTLKIQRTQQEDSAVYLCASSNADGNYGYTFGSGTRLTVV.